The text below deals with one T cell receptor beta chain. Assay: immunoSEQ multiplex PCR; the TCRdb copy retains only in-frame clones and omits some. The table shows about 69,000 clones, with approximately 86% occurring only once. The germline V and J ends were trimmed by 5 bases and 0 bases, with 10 bases remaining between them. CDR3 length: 14 residues. The germline CDR1 and CDR2 sequences are SGHDT and YYEEEE. The data originate from a study of T cell changes during pregnancy in multiple sclerosis. The specimen was peripheral blood, collected before pregnancy. The origin of this receptor is a female donor with multiple sclerosis, enrolled in a pregnancy study. The gene calls are TRBV5-6 and TRBJ2-3; no clear D. This CDR3 reads CASRSVSSTDTQYF. In nucleotides, the CDR3 is TGTGCCAGCAGGTCTGTCTCTAGCACAGATACGCAGTATTTT.